This TCR beta chain originates from a study of somatic mutations in cytotoxic T cells in rheumatoid arthritis. V was shortened by 2 bases and J by 4 bases, with 18 bases between the two germline ends. CDR1 is SGHDT and CDR2 is YYEEEE in the germline V gene. The length of the CDR3 is 16 residues. Assay used: immunoSEQ multiplex PCR; TCRdb lists only in-frame clones, some missing. The sample contains about 15,000 clones, approximately 70% of which appear only once. The sequenced sample was CD8+ T cells sorted from blood. The source is an adult with rheumatoid arthritis. The chain combines TRBV5-6 with TRBJ1-1; D is uncertain. CDR3 bases: TGTGCCAGCAGCTTCCGTGAGGCCGGGAGACGCACTGAAGCTTTCTTT. Translation gives CASSFREAGRRTEAFF.